This T cell receptor (beta chain) is from a study of ipilimumab plus nivolumab after autologous stem cell transplantation (dated by TCRdb to the early 2020s). In terms of the full investigation: The median number of doses that trial patients received was 5 or 6 for ipilimumab and roughly 8 for nivolumab. Patients in the trial were undergoing autologous transplant and had high-risk diffuse large B cell lymphoma, mature T cell lymphoma, or multiple myeloma. Primary refractory and relapsed disease were included in the DLBCL cohort, with 18-month progression-free survival of about 82% and 31%, respectively. Thirty-five patients made up the trial's intent-to-treat population.

Summary of the overall study and its limitations: Combined checkpoint inhibition appeared tolerable as post-transplant consolidation, according to the authors' conclusion. Per the authors, a biologic rationale for further study of the post-transplant checkpoint inhibition approach was offered by T cell receptor repertoire, regulatory T cell phenotype and gut microbiota profiles.

Starting 14 to 28 days after the autologous transplant, patients began checkpoint therapy, which included ipilimumab at 1 mg/kg intravenously on day 1 of selected weeks. Nivolumab was administered at 3 mg/kg intravenously on day 1 of weeks 1, 4, 7, 10, and every two weeks through week 26. This was a Phase Ib clinical trial that tested ipilimumab plus nivolumab, given as combined checkpoint inhibition, for consolidation following autologous stem cell transplantation. Library creation used the immunoSEQ multiplex PCR assay. The table was pulled from immuneACCESS by TCRdb, which kept in-frame rearrangements only. Such tables lose some clones; where checked, under half of the loss comes from unresolved V genes, and the rest has no known cause. A total of 77,000 or so clones appear in this sample, approximately 86% of them only once. The ten largest clones represent roughly 2% of the sample. This clone was seen only a few times. Its binding antigen is unknown. No much larger clone exists at a distance of one base, and base qualities are not known.

The material sequenced was PBMCs, taken in a trial of ipilimumab plus nivolumab as post-transplant consolidation. The clonotype originates from a male donor with diffuse large B-cell lymphoma.

At the DNA level, the sequence is TGCGCCAGCAGCCAAGAAACTAGCGGGCTGGAGACCCAGTACTTC. This codes for CASSQETSGLETQYF. The rearranged chain carries TRBV4-3 and TRBJ2-5; TRBD2 aligns with 9 central bases. Taken from cysteine to phenylalanine, the CDR3 has 15 residues. The kept DNA is CDR3 alone, 45 bases in frame from the first base. The germline V gene gives CDR1 as LGHNA and CDR2 as YSLEER. V lost 0 bases and J lost 5 bases, and the count of bases not matched to a germline gene is 4.